Listed below are T cell receptor beta chains from one sample, sequenced in a study of Ad26.COV2.S vaccination and SARS-CoV-2 variants. TCRdb keeps only in-frame clones here, not all; method: immunoSEQ multiplex PCR. The table lists about half a million clones, about 89% of them singletons, with over 1.5% in the top ten. The sample was peripheral blood, taken in a trial of Ad26.COV2.S vaccine versus placebo. The receptor set was obtained from a person aged 18-65 years who received the Ad26.COV2.S COVID-19 vaccine or a placebo. Each CDR3 is given with its conserved first and last residue. A D gene is named only where the DNA matches it firmly. Size tells how often a clone was seen (once, few, many) or the class of an expanded clone, and some rows leave it out.

J gene | D gene | V gene | clone size | CDR3 protein | CDR3 DNA
TRBJ1-2 | TRBD1 | TRBV5-5 | - | CASSLGSGGRLYGYTF | TGTGCCAGCAGCTTGGGGTCAGGGGGGAGACTCTATGGCTACACCTTC
TRBJ1-3 | - | TRBV3-1/TRBV3-2 | - | CASSQEWLTGNTIYF | TGTGCCAGCAGCCAAGAGTGGCTGACAGGAAACACCATATATTTT
TRBJ2-1 | - | TRBV10-3 | - | CAINREQAGNEQFF | TGTGCCATCAATAGAGAACAGGCTGGGAATGAGCAGTTCTTC
TRBJ2-1 | - | TRBV5-1 | - | CASSLIQGTYNEQFF | TGCGCCAGCAGCTTGATTCAGGGAACCTACAATGAGCAGTTCTTC
TRBJ2-5 | - | TRBV12-3/TRBV12-4 | - | CASSGSIIKTQYF | TGTGCCAGCAGCGGTTCGATTATAAAGACCCAGTACTTC
TRBJ2-7 | TRBD2 | TRBV5-1 | - | CASSFWTSGKLFYEQYF | TGCGCCAGCAGCTTTTGGACTAGCGGGAAATTGTTCTACGAGCAGTACTTC
TRBJ2-1 | TRBD1 | TRBV19 | once | CASSLTGTGGLNEQFF | TGTGCCAGTAGTTTAACCGGGACAGGGGGACTCAATGAGCAGTTCTTC
TRBJ2-5 | - | TRBV6-5 | few | CASSIGTLQETQYF | TGTGCCAGCAGTATCGGGACACTACAAGAGACCCAGTACTTC
TRBJ1-5 | TRBD1 | TRBV11-2 | - | CASSAGTVGNQPQHF | TGTGCCAGCAGCGCCGGGACAGTAGGCAATCAGCCCCAGCATTTT
TRBJ1-2 | - | TRBV3-1/TRBV3-2 | once | CASSQGTPVGPYGYGYTF | TGTGCCAGCAGCCAAGGTACTCCAGTCGGTCCCTACGGCTATGGCTACACCTTC
TRBJ1-6 | - | TRBV2 | - | CASLSLGRRNSPLHF | TGTGCCAGCTTATCCCTGGGCAGGAGGAATTCACCCCTCCACTTT
TRBJ2-7 | TRBD2 | TRBV14 | - | CASSHLLAGSYEQYF | TGTGCCAGCAGCCACCTACTAGCGGGATCTTACGAGCAGTACTTC
TRBJ2-7 | - | TRBV6-2/TRBV6-3 | - | CASSRRAGRDYEQYF | TGTGCCAGCAGTCGGAGGGCGGGCAGGGACTACGAGCAGTACTTC
TRBJ2-7 | TRBD1 | TRBV4-1 | - | CASSQQYRGGYEQYF | TGCGCCAGCAGCCAACAGTACAGGGGCGGCTACGAGCAGTACTTC
TRBJ1-2 | - | TRBV10-3 | - | CAISETQGSYGYTF | TGTGCCATCAGTGAGACCCAGGGGAGCTATGGCTACACCTTC
TRBJ1-4 | - | TRBV7-6 | - | CASSPRGFMNEKLFF | TGTGCCAGCAGCCCACGCGGGTTCATGAATGAAAAACTGTTTTTT
TRBJ2-3 | - | TRBV5-5 | - | CASSPYRGTDTQYF | TGTGCCAGCAGCCCGTACAGGGGCACAGATACGCAGTATTTT
TRBJ2-3 | - | TRBV28 | - | CASTPAGHTDTQYF | TGTGCCAGCACCCCGGCGGGCCACACAGATACGCAGTATTTT
TRBJ2-3 | - | TRBV25-1 | - | CASSFLGGKDTQYF | TGTGCCAGCAGTTTTCTGGGCGGGAAAGATACGCAGTATTTT
TRBJ2-1 | - | TRBV9 | - | CASSVDVGKQFF | TGTGCCAGCAGCGTAGACGTGGGTAAGCAGTTCTTC
TRBJ2-3 | TRBD1 | TRBV27 | once | CASNVSGDRGPDTQYF | TGTGCCAGCAACGTTAGTGGGGACAGGGGCCCAGATACGCAGTATTTT
TRBJ2-7 | TRBD1 | TRBV11-2 | - | CASSFLTSTGGYEQYF | TGTGCCAGCAGCTTTCTCACTTCGACAGGGGGCTACGAGCAGTACTTC
TRBJ2-7 | - | TRBV5-6 | - | CASSLEAGQEFYEQYF | TGTGCCAGCAGCTTGGAAGCGGGACAGGAATTCTACGAGCAGTACTTC
TRBJ1-1 | - | TRBV5-4 | - | CASSYPTNGYTEAFF | TGTGCCAGCAGCTACCCGACCAACGGGTACACTGAAGCTTTCTTT
TRBJ2-5 | TRBD2 | TRBV30 | - | CAWSVRGGGETQYF | TGTGCCTGGAGTGTACGGGGGGGCGGAGAGACCCAGTACTTC
TRBJ1-5 | - | TRBV2 | - | CASSDQGTNQPQHF | TGTGCCAGCAGTGACCAGGGGACTAATCAGCCCCAGCATTTT
TRBJ2-4 | TRBD2 | TRBV6-5 | - | CASGGRVALNIQYF | TGTGCCAGCGGGGGGAGGGTTGCCTTAAACATTCAGTACTTC
TRBJ2-2 | TRBD2 | TRBV15 | - | CATSRELQGASGDGELFF | TGTGCCACCAGCAGAGAGCTCCAAGGGGCTAGCGGGGACGGGGAGCTGTTTTTT
TRBJ2-3 | - | TRBV5-1 | - | CASKLGTDTQYF | TGCGCCAGCAAACTAGGGACAGATACGCAGTATTTT
TRBJ2-5 | TRBD1 | TRBV4-2 | - | CASSQGQGATETQYF | TGTGCCAGCAGCCAAGGACAGGGGGCGACGGAGACCCAGTACTTC
TRBJ1-5 | TRBD1 | TRBV19 | - | CASSFPAGGVVSNQPQHF | TGTGCCAGTAGTTTCCCGGCAGGGGGAGTAGTCAGCAATCAGCCCCAGCATTTT
TRBJ2-1 | TRBD2 | TRBV9 | - | CASSILAGAFDEQFF | TGTGCCAGCAGCATTTTAGCGGGGGCCTTTGATGAGCAGTTCTTC
TRBJ1-2 | - | TRBV5-8 | few | CASSLSSGEGYGYTF | TGTGCCAGCAGCTTGAGTTCAGGCGAGGGCTATGGCTACACCTTC
TRBJ2-3 | - | TRBV7-6 | - | CASSLAVGDTQYF | TGTGCCAGCAGCTTAGCGGTAGGGGATACGCAGTATTTT
TRBJ1-1 | - | TRBV5-5 | - | CASSLEATTIVYTEAFF | TGTGCCAGCAGCCTAGAAGCGACCACAATTGTGTACACTGAAGCTTTCTTT
TRBJ1-1 | - | TRBV18 | - | CASSPTSGVNTEAFF | TGTGCCAGCTCTCCTACGTCAGGCGTGAACACTGAAGCTTTCTTT
TRBJ2-5 | TRBD1 | TRBV10-2 | - | CASSEKRTGRWQETQYF | TGCGCCAGCAGTGAGAAGAGGACAGGCCGGTGGCAAGAGACCCAGTACTTC
TRBJ2-5 | TRBD1 | TRBV2 | - | CASRIQGSRGETQYF | TGTGCCAGCAGAATACAGGGGTCGAGGGGAGAGACCCAGTACTTC
TRBJ1-2 | - | TRBV23-1 | - | CASSLFDRRYGYTF | TGCGCCAGCAGTCTGTTCGACAGGAGATATGGCTACACCTTC
TRBJ2-5 | - | TRBV18 | - | CASSALPVGETQYF | TGTGCCAGCTCAGCCTTACCGGTGGGGGAGACCCAGTACTTC
TRBJ1-2 | - | TRBV7-2 | - | CASSPELIEGYTF | TGTGCCAGCAGCCCGGAACTTATAGAGGGCTACACCTTC
TRBJ1-5 | - | TRBV6-5 | - | CASKGSNQPQHF | TGTGCCAGCAAAGGTAGCAATCAGCCCCAGCATTTT
TRBJ1-2 | - | TRBV2 | few | CASCWAGYGYTF | TGTGCCAGCTGTTGGGCCGGCTATGGCTACACCTTC
TRBJ2-1 | - | TRBV9 | - | CASGGVSSYNEQFF | TGTGCCAGTGGCGGGGTCAGCTCCTACAATGAGCAGTTCTTC
TRBJ1-5 | - | TRBV15 | - | CATSGISYSNQPQHF | TGTGCCACCAGCGGCATATCTTATAGCAATCAGCCCCAGCATTTT